This T cell receptor (beta chain) is from a study of neurological immune-mediated disorders. Points from the study as a whole: The greatest TCR clonal expansion occurred in HTLV-1-associated myelopathy and the least in multiple sclerosis, which fell below healthy controls.

This clonotype was detected only a few times. Its antigen remains unknown. The cDNA was generated by 5'RACE with 10-nucleotide random UMIs. Over 200 million TCR-beta sequences from 15-18 subjects came out of each sequencing run. TCRdb itself ran the 5' RACE reads through MiXCR, one entry per CDR3 protein. The sample shows 35,000 to 45,000 distinct CDR3 sequences, roughly an eighth of them seen only once. V dropped 5 bases and J dropped 1; count of bases not matched to a gene: 2. Germline V lookup: CDR1 SGHTA, CDR2 FQGNSA. The CDR3 sequence is 15 residues long. Material for sequencing was PBMCs. The clonotype originates from a woman between 50 and 59 years old with HTLV-1-associated myelopathy (HAM/TSP). The gene calls are TRBV7-2 and TRBJ2-3, with 11 bases matching TRBD2. The CDR3: CASSISGGGTDTQYF. The CDR3 bases are TGTGCCAGCAGCATTAGCGGGGGGGGCACAGATACGCAGTATTTT.